This TCR beta chain originates from a study of blood T cell repertoires in COVID-19. In the source study's methods: Scientists estimated how many nucleated cells there were by amplifying reference gene primers. Method: immunoSEQ multiplex PCR; TCRdb's copy keeps in-frame clones and lacks some. That table supplies the V and J calls and clone size; D and trimming were determined from the DNA. This table has some 670,000 clones, over 80% appearing once. Germline CDR1 SGHNT, CDR2 YYREEE (reference sequence). There are 13 residues in the CDR3. Trimming shortened V by 3 bases and J by 1 base, and 7 bases separated the two germline ends.

The clonotype comes from a woman between 18 and 29 years old with acute or convalescent COVID-19. Sequenced sample: peripheral blood. This chain uses TRBV5-4 with TRBJ1-1; D gene ambiguous. The CDR3 nucleotides are TGTGCCAGCAGCTATGTGCGGAACACTGAAGCTTTCTTT. Translating it yields CASSYVRNTEAFF.